This T cell receptor (beta chain) was observed in a study of blood T cells in healthy people across ages. Primers used in a second PCR of about 7 to 12 cycles were a sample-barcoded 5' primer and a J-beta primer mix. All cDNA molecules were each tagged by a template-switch adaptor with 12 random nucleotides. TCRdb redid the calling of the 5' RACE reads with MiXCR, one entry per CDR3 protein. The table lists over a million distinct CDR3 sequences, approximately 42% of them singletons. The ends lost 5 bases at V and 2 bases at J; junction bases unmatched: 11. The CDR3 covers 17 residues. In germline, CDR1 is SGHVS, CDR2 FQNEAQ.

The J gene is TRBJ1-5, the V gene TRBV7-8, with 8 bases lining up with TRBD1. What was sequenced was blood. This clonotype was sampled from a woman younger than 30 in good health. The CDR3 reads CASSRSGQGRGNQPQHF. The CDR3 DNA reads TGTGCCAGCAGCCGATCAGGACAGGGTAGGGGCAATCAGCCCCAGCATTTT.